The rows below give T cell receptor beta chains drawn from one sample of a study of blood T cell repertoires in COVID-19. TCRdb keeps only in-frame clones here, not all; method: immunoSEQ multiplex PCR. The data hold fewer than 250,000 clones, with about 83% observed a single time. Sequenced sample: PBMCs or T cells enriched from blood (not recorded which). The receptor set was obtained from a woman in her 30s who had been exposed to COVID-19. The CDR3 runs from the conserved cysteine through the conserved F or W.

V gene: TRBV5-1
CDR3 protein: CASSLTETGELFF

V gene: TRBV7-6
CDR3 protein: CASSLVPGRGTDTQYF

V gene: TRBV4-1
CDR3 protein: CASSQVAQLAGNEQYF

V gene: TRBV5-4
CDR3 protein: CATHRSGSGGYEQYF

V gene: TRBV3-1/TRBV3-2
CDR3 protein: CASSQYIGLAGQETQYF

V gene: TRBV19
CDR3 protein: CATDDRVSNQPQHF

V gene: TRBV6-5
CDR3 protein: CASTLKGAPNEKLFF

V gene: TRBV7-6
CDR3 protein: CASSSGGAKNIQYF

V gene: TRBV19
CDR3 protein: CASSLTWTGYGYTF

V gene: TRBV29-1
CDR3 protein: CSVDSGDEKLFF

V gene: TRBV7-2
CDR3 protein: CASSLMGQITEAFF

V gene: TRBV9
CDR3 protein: CASSATTGTGRAPNEKLFF

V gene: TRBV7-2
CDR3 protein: CASSFGTAYEQYF

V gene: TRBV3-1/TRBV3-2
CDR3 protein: CASSPPKGAQAFF

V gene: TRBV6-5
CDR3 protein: CASSRTSGEHNEQFF

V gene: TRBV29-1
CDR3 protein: CSARSQGDEKLFF

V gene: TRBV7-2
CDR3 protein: CASSWGQKGNGYTF

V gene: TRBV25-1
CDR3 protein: CARKEGRGQRGYTF

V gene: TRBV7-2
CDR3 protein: CASSSYRENGYTF

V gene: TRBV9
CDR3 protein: CASSVGNRGPADTQYF

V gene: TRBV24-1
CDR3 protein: CATSDRTRSGAQYF

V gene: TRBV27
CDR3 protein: CASSSYYGTGGEQSYEQYF

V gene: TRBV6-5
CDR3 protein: CASSYSEAGGSYEQYF

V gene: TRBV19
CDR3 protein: CASSISSGGANEQFF

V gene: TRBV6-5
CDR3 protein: CASTRGGAEAFF

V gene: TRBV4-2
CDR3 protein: CASSQDRAGGSGNTIYF

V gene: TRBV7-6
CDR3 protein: CASIFGTSGDDEQFF

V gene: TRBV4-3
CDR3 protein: CASSQDPTGGGKLFF

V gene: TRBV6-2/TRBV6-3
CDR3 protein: CASSYSGTGNFYEQYF

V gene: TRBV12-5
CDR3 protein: CASGFMLGTDDSRVNTEAFF

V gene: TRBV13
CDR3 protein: CASSGPGQESLFKYGYTF

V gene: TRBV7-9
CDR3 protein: CASSLGLTGFDTEAFF

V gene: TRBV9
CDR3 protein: CASSSETSRDTQYF

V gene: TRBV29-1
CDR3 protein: CSVDRLLTESEAFF

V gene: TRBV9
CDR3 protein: CASRPLPTDRGYYEQYF

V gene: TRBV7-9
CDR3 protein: CASSPGGGQYF

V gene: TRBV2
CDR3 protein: CASSRDRAPDTQYF

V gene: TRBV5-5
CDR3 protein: CASSLVTVNTEAFF

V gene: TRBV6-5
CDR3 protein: CAAWEVAGAYTF

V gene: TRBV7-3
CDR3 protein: CASSSRRLAASTDTQYF

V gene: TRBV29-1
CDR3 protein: CSGGQGRDTEAFF

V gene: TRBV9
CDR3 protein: CASSVQGSGNTIYF